Listed here are 2 T cell receptor beta chains from one sample, sequenced in a study of shared clonotypes between healthy human individuals. Clones were read by immunoSEQ multiplex PCR, and TCRdb kept only the in-frame ones, dropping some. The sample holds more than 2 million clones, 80% to 95% seen once. Naive-designated CD8 cells lacked CD45RO, were positively enriched for CCR7, and omitted terminally differentiated effector memory CD45RA+ cells. Sequenced input: naive CD8+ T cells from PBMCs. These receptors were collected from a man aged 18-30 years in good health. Some clones in this sample may be carry-over from other donors' samples.

This sequence joins TRBV15 and TRBJ2-2, with 14 bases that match TRBD2. In germline, CDR1 is LNHNV, CDR2 YYDKDF (reference sequence). Unmatched junction bases numbered 13, after V lost 0 bases and J lost 4 bases. This CDR3 region has 21 residues. CDR3 sequence (DNA): TGTGCCACCAGCAGAGATGCCCCAGGACTAGCGGGAGGTCGGGGCACCGGGGAGCTGTTTTTT. Translation gives CATSRDAPGLAGGRGTGELFF.

The V call is TRBV5-1, the J call TRBJ1-3; D gene uncertain. V was trimmed by 4 bases and J by 1 base, leaving 6 bases between them. The V gene's germline CDR1 is SGHRS and CDR2 YFSETQ. This CDR3 comprises 13 residues. CDR3: CASSPESGNTIYF. The CDR3 region has the DNA TGCGCCAGCAGCCCCGAGTCTGGAAACACCATATATTTT.